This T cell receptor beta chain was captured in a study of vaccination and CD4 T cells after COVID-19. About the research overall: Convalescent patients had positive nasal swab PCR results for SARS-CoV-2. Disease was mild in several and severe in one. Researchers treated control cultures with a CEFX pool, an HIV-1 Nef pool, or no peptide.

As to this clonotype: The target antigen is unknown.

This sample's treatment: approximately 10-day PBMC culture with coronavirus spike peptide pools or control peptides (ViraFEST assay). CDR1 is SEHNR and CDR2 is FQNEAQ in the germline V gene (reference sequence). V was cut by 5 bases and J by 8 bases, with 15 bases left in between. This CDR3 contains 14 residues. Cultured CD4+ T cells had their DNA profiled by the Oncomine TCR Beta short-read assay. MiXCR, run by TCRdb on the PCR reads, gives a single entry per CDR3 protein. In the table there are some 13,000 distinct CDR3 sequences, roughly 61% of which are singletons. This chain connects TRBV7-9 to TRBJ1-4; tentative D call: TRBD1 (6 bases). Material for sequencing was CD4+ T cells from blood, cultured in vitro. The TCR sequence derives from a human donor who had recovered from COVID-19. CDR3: CASSPGGAREKLFF. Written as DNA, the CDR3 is TGTGCCAGCAGCCCGGGGGGGGCTCGCGAAAAACTGTTTTTT.